This T cell receptor beta chain was recovered during a study of cytomegalovirus exposure and HLA in healthy donors. Study observations and caveats: Among TCR beta chains, those listed as cytomegalovirus-associated numbered 164. Testing in vitro showed a few CMV-associated chains specific for CMV antigens.

The CDR3 extends over 13 amino acids. Germline V lookup: CDR1 SQVTM, CDR2 ANQGSEA. J lost 6 bases, V lost 6 bases, and 4 bases had no gene match. The PCR made use of 60 Vbeta and 13 Jbeta primers. Clones were sequenced by immunoSEQ multiplex PCR, and TCRdb holds only the in-frame ones, with some missing. Of approximately 100,000 clones detected, 75% to 80% appear once; the ten largest clones hold more than 10%. On this clone: Its antigen is undetermined.

Donors counted as nominally healthy when sampled, yet unrecorded immune exposures were likely. The receptor comes from a woman aged 35 to 49 in good health and CMV-seropositive. The specimen was PBMCs. The chain combines TRBV29-1 with TRBJ2-1; 11 bases are shared with TRBD2. The CDR3 loop is CSVDSGGGNEQFF. The CDR3 DNA reads TGCAGCGTGGATAGCGGGGGGGGCAATGAGCAGTTCTTC.